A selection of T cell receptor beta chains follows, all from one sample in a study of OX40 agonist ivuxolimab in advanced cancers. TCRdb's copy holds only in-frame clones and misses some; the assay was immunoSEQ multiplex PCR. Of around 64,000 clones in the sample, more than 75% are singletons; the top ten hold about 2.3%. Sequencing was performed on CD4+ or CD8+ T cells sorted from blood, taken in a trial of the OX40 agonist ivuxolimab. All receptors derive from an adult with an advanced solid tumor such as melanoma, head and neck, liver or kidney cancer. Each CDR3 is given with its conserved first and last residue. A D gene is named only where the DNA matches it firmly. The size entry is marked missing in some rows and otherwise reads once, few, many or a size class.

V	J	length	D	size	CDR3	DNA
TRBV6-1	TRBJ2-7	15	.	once	CASSPEGTGRWEQYF	TGTGCCAGCAGTCCCGAGGGGACGGGTAGATGGGAGCAGTACTTC
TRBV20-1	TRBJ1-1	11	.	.	CSARSTIEAFF	TGCAGTGCTAGATCGACTATTGAAGCTTTCTTT
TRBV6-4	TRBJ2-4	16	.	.	CASRYIDWATTDFQYF	TGTGCCAGCAGATATATTGATTGGGCCACGACCGACTTTCAGTACTTC
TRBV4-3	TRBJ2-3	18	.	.	CASSQYPGASDSTDTQYF	TGCGCCAGCAGCCAATACCCCGGGGCTAGCGATTCCACAGATACGCAGTATTTT
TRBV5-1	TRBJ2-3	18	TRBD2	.	CASSTGLAGGGSTDTQYF	TGCGCCAGCAGCACGGGACTAGCGGGAGGTGGGAGCACAGATACGCAGTATTTT
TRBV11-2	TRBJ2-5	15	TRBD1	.	CASSFVTGSEETQYF	TGTGCCAGCAGCTTCGTGACAGGGTCGGAAGAGACCCAGTACTTC
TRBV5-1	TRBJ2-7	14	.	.	CASSAPGPLYEQYF	TGCGCCAGCAGCGCCCCGGGGCCACTCTACGAGCAGTACTTC
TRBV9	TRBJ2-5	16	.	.	CASSLVSSLSQETQYF	TGTGCCAGCAGCCTAGTGAGCTCCCTGTCCCAAGAGACCCAGTACTTC
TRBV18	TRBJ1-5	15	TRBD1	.	CASSRPGGGNQPQHF	TGTGCCAGCTCTCGTCCAGGGGGTGGCAATCAGCCCCAGCATTTT
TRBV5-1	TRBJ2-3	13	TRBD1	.	CASLGQGKDTQYF	TGCGCCAGCTTGGGACAGGGAAAAGATACGCAGTATTTT
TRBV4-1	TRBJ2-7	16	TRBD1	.	CASSQGQGSSSYEQYF	TGCGCCAGCAGCCAAGGACAGGGGAGTTCCTCCTACGAGCAGTACTTC
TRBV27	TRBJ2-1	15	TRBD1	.	CASSLMGQLYNEQFF	TGTGCCAGCAGTTTGATGGGACAGTTATACAATGAGCAGTTCTTC
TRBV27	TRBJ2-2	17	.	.	CASSLLGRGGNTGELFF	TGTGCCAGCAGTTTATTAGGGCGGGGAGGGAACACCGGGGAGCTGTTTTTT
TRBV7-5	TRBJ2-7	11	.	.	CVRASPGEQYF	TGTGTCAGGGCCTCGCCGGGTGAGCAGTACTTC
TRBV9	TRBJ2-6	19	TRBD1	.	CASSVGTGDLFSGANVLTF	TGTGCCAGCAGCGTAGGAACAGGGGACCTCTTCTCTGGGGCCAACGTCCTGACTTTC
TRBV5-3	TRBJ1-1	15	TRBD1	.	CARSATYRGGTEAFF	TGTGCCAGAAGCGCAACCTACAGGGGTGGAACTGAAGCTTTCTTT
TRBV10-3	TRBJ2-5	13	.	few	CAISESGVETQYF	TGTGCCATCAGTGAGTCAGGGGTGGAGACCCAGTACTTC
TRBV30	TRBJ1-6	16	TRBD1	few	CAWSVRGTGSNSPLHF	TGTGCCTGGAGTGTACGGGGGACAGGGTCCAATTCACCCCTCCACTTT
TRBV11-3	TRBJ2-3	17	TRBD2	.	CASSFRAGGTSTDTQYF	TGTGCCAGCAGCTTCCGGGCGGGAGGAACTAGCACAGATACGCAGTATTTT
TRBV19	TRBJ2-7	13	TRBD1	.	CASSSQGAYEQYF	TGTGCCAGTAGTAGCCAGGGGGCTTACGAGCAGTACTTC
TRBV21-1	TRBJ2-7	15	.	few	CASSAKRDGDYEQYF	TGTGCCAGCAGCGCAAAGCGGGACGGAGACTACGAGCAGTACTTC
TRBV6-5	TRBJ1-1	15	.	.	CASSYSGQGKTEAFF	TGTGCCAGCAGTTACTCGGGGCAGGGGAAGACTGAAGCTTTCTTT
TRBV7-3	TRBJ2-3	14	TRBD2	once	CASSSAGGTDTQYF	TGTGCCAGCAGCTCAGCGGGGGGCACAGATACGCAGTATTTT
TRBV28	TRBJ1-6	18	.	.	CASSLLGSRSSYNSPLHF	TGTGCCAGCAGTTTATTGGGGTCCCGGAGCTCCTATAATTCACCCCTCCACTTT
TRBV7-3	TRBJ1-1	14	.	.	CASSLRGTDSEAFF	TGTGCCAGCAGCTTAAGGGGAACGGATAGTGAAGCTTTCTTT
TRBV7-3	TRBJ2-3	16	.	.	CASSSKVGESTDTQYF	TGTGCCAGCAGCTCTAAGGTTGGCGAAAGCACAGATACGCAGTATTTT
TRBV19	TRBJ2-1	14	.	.	CASSITGRYNEQFF	TGTGCCAGTAGTATAACAGGACGTTACAATGAGCAGTTCTTC
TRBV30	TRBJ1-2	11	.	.	CAWSVGYGYTF	TGTGCCTGGAGTGTAGGGTACGGCTACACCTTC
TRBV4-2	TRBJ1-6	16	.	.	CASSQEGGPANSPLHF	TGTGCCAGCAGCCAAGAGGGGGGGCCAGCGAATTCACCCCTCCACTTT
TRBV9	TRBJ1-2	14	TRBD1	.	CASSVQLGTGGYTF	TGTGCCAGCAGCGTACAACTCGGGACAGGGGGCTACACCTTC
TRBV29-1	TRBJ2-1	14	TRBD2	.	CSVVGLAMNNEQFF	TGCAGCGTTGTGGGACTAGCAATGAACAATGAGCAGTTCTTC
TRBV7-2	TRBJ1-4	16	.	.	CASSPRLWRENEKLFF	TGTGCCAGCAGCCCTCGACTTTGGAGGGAGAATGAAAAACTGTTTTTT
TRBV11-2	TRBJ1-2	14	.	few	CASSGRLNNYGYTF	TGTGCCAGCAGCGGACGTCTGAATAACTATGGCTACACCTTC
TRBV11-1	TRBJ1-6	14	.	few	CASSFRGKHSPLHF	TGTGCCAGCAGCTTCAGAGGGAAGCATTCACCCCTCCACTTT
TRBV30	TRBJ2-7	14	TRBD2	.	CAWRPSGSRVEQYF	TGTGCCTGGAGACCTAGCGGGAGTAGGGTCGAGCAGTACTTC
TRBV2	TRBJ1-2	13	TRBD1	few	CASSEDRDYGYTF	TGTGCCAGCAGTGAGGACAGGGACTATGGCTACACCTTC
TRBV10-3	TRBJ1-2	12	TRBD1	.	CAISQTGSGYTF	TGTGCCATCAGCCAGACAGGGTCTGGCTACACCTTC
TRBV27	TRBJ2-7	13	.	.	CASSRVGLDEQYF	TGTGCCAGCAGCAGGGTGGGCCTTGACGAGCAGTACTTC
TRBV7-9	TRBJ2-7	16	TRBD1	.	CASSLGTGEWRGEQYF	TGTGCCAGCAGCTTAGGGACAGGGGAATGGAGGGGCGAGCAGTACTTC
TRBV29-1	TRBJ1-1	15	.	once	CSVETSPGGNTEAFF	TGCAGCGTTGAAACGAGCCCAGGAGGAAACACTGAAGCTTTCTTT